The 2 T cell receptor beta chains reported below all come from one sample, sequenced in a study of T cell responses to AZD1222 COVID-19 vaccine. The assay was immunoSEQ multiplex PCR, and TCRdb's table has in-frame clones only and misses some. The data contain some 80,000 clones, 90% of them singletons. The specimen was peripheral blood, collected 28 days after the second AZD1222 dose. These receptors originate from an adult who received the AZD1222 COVID-19 vaccine.

This chain uses TRBV6-5 with TRBJ1-2; D is ambiguous. The CDR3 spans 15 residues. Trimming pared 4 bases from V and 3 bases from J, leaving 15 bases between. Germline V gives CDR1 MNHEY, CDR2 SVGAGI. Here the CDR3 DNA reads TGTGCCAGCAGTTTGGGCACTAGAACCCACTATGGCTACACCTTC. Amino acids: CASSLGTRTHYGYTF.

V usage is TRBV19 and J usage is TRBJ2-5; 9 bases map to TRBD1. This CDR3 is 15 amino acids long. With 10 bases clipped from V and 5 bases from J, the junction kept 14 bases outside the gene matches. Looked up from germline, CDR1 is LNHDA and CDR2 is SQIVND (reference sequence). The CDR3 nucleotides are TGTGCCACCCTAGCCCGGGGACAGGGATCGGAGACCCAGTACTTC. This codes for CATLARGQGSETQYF. Combining the CDR3 with reference TRBV19 and TRBJ2-5 gives the whole variable domain DGGITQSPKYLFRKEGQNVTLSCEQNLNHDAMYWYRQDPGQGLRLIYYSQIVNDFQKGDIAEGYSVSREKKESFPLTVTSAQKNPTAFYLCATLARGQGSETQYFGPGTRLLVL.